This T cell receptor (beta chain) was documented in a study of blood T cell repertoires in COVID-19 (dated by TCRdb to 2018 to 2020). Regarding the complete study: Collaborator samples came from the United States, Italy and Spain and covered acute and convalescent phases of COVID-19. The prospective study material was composed of cDNA or gDNA derived from T cells, B-cell-depleted T cells, or PBMCs. A freely available public database, intended as a resource for researchers studying the immune response to SARS-CoV-2, is where the repertoires were released. Where available, HLA class I and class II types were taken from metadata supplied by the sample provider and were not determined by assay-based typing. Nearly every sample came with metadata listing a de-identified subject ID, COVID-19 status, age in years and sex. Samples came from the ongoing ImmuneRACE study (first 160 participants) plus 1,254 subjects from 6 global collaborators. Subjects who had been exposed to COVID-19, were actively infected with it, or had recovered from it provided the deeply sampled blood TCRbeta repertoires that made up the dataset. Study-level results and caveats: The quantity of clinical and demographic metadata differed by source and by participant and was supplied without curation.

Concerning this clone: This receptor's antigen is unknown. No base quality values were provided; no much bigger clone lies one nucleotide off.

TCRbeta CDR3 regions were amplified from genomic DNA by means of the immunoSEQ Assay, a bias-controlled multiplex PCR. As for the original processing: Nucleated cell counts per sample were estimated from amplification of reference gene primers within the assay. To quantify the absolute abundance of each unique TCRbeta CDR3 rearrangement, sequence reads were collapsed and filtered. Productive Simpson clonality was computed per sample as the square root of Simpson's diversity index over productive rearrangements. Not all clones reach the TCRdb copy of this immuneACCESS table, which keeps in-frame sequences only. Checked studies attribute under half of the gap to unresolved V genes and leave the rest unexplained. The V and J calls and clone size were taken over from that table, and D and trimming were inferred from the DNA. For this sample the table gives 25,000 to 30,000 clones, of which over 85% were detected only once. The ten largest clones take up roughly 3.1% of the sample.

The CDR3 runs 14 residues from the cysteine to the phenylalanine. The CDR3 DNA has 42 bases and is translated from base 1. Trimming costs V 2 bases and J 3 bases, and their ends lie 11 bases apart. The germline V gene sets CDR1 to MNHNS and CDR2 to SASEGT. Each collaborating institution followed its own protocols to collect whole blood in K2EDTA tubes. For TCRbeta analysis, collaborator samples were shipped as frozen whole blood, as isolated PBMCs, or as DNA extracted from either sample type. The chain is made from TRBV6-1 and TRBJ2-7; TRBD1 might be the D gene, on 5 matching bases. The sequenced sample consisted of peripheral blood. The source is a human donor in a cohort sampled during active COVID-19. Here the CDR3 is given as CASSEWGRSYEQYF. The DNA is TGTGCCAGCAGTGAATGGGGCAGAAGCTACGAGCAGTACTTC.